These T cell receptor beta chains were read from a single sample in a study of cytomegalovirus exposure and HLA in healthy donors. Here immunoSEQ multiplex PCR was the method, and the copy in TCRdb shows in-frame clones only, minus some. In the table there are approximately 190,000 clones, around 86% of which are singletons. What was sequenced was PBMCs. Receptor source: a man aged 35-49 years in good health and CMV-seropositive. The CDR3 runs from the conserved cysteine through the conserved F or W. D genes are given only for firm matches. For some rows the clone size is stated as once, few or many, or as a class when expanded; others skip it.

>-|TRBV4-2|TRBJ2-7|-
TGTGCCAGCAGCCAAGGAACAGAGATCTACGAGCAGTACTTC
CASSQGTEIYEQYF
>-|TRBV2|TRBJ2-7|-
TGTGCCAGCAGTGAAGGACGGAGCATCTACGAGCAGTACTTC
CASSEGRSIYEQYF
>-|TRBV9|TRBJ2-2|-
TGTGCCAGCAGCCTCGAAGGGGCGAACACCGGGGAGCTGTTTTTT
CASSLEGANTGELFF
>TRBD1|TRBV13|TRBJ1-2|-
TGTGCCAGCAGCTCACGTGGCACAGGGGGCCATGGCTACACCTTC
CASSSRGTGGHGYTF
>TRBD1|TRBV7-9|TRBJ1-1|-
TGTGCCAGCAGCGGAGGACAGGGGGTCGCCACTGAAGCTTTCTTT
CASSGGQGVATEAFF
>-|TRBV6-1|TRBJ1-1|-
TGTGCCAGCAGTAAACAGGAGAACACTGAAGCTTTCTTT
CASSKQENTEAFF
>TRBD1|TRBV5-6|TRBJ1-5|-
TGTGCCAGCAGCGGACAGGGGGGCAATCAGCCCCAGCATTTT
CASSGQGGNQPQHF
>-|TRBV5-4|TRBJ1-2|-
TGTGCCAGCAGCTTTGGCAGGAGGCTCTTGGGCTACACCTTC
CASSFGRRLLGYTF
>-|TRBV10-1|TRBJ2-7|-
TGCGCCAGCAGTGAGTCGGGACACTTAGGTGGCTACGAGCAGTACTTC
CASSESGHLGGYEQYF
>TRBD1|TRBV2|TRBJ1-1|few
TGTGCCAGCAGTTCCAGACAGGGTATGAACACTGAAGCTTTCTTT
CASSSRQGMNTEAFF
>TRBD1|TRBV19|TRBJ1-1|-
TGTGCCAGTAGTTTGCCTGAGGGGGCCGGCACTGAAGCTTTCTTT
CASSLPEGAGTEAFF
>-|TRBV5-1|TRBJ1-2|-
TGCGCCAGCAGCTTGGGGGGCCAGGGTCGATACTCGTATGGCTACACCTTC
CASSLGGQGRYSYGYTF
>TRBD1|TRBV14|TRBJ2-7|-
TGTGCCAGCAGCCACCTCTTTGGACAGGGAGCGGGCGAGCAGTACTTC
CASSHLFGQGAGEQYF
>TRBD2|TRBV27|TRBJ2-3|-
TGTGCCTCGGGGGAGGGGACAGATACGCAGTATTTT
CASGEGTDTQYF
>-|TRBV6-5|TRBJ1-4|-
TGTGCCAGCAGTTCCCCCCCGAGTGAAAAACTGTTTTTT
CASSSPPSEKLFF
>TRBD1|TRBV7-9|TRBJ2-7|-
TGTTCCAGCACGGGACAGGAGGGCTACGATTTCGGGTACGAGCAGTACTTC
CSSTGQEGYDFGYEQYF
>-|TRBV30|TRBJ2-7|-
TGTGCCTGCGAGGGGGGGTACGAGCAGTACTTC
CACEGGYEQYF
>-|TRBV11-1|TRBJ2-5|-
TGTGCCAGCAGCTTAGGGGAGGGACAGGTGGAGACCCAGTACTTC
CASSLGEGQVETQYF
>-|TRBV13|TRBJ1-2|-
TGTGCCAGCCCAGGGAACTATGGCTACACCTTC
CASPGNYGYTF
>-|TRBV7-2|TRBJ2-2|-
TGTGCCAGCAGCATTAGGGTCTTCGGGGGCACCGGGGAGCTGTTTTTT
CASSIRVFGGTGELFF
>TRBD2|TRBV18|TRBJ2-2|-
TGTGCCAGCTCACCACGGTCGGGGCTAGCGGCGAACACCGGGGAGCTGTTTTTT
CASSPRSGLAANTGELFF
>-|TRBV30|TRBJ2-7|few
TGTGCCTGCTGGGACACCGGCTTGTACTTC
CACWDTGLYF
>TRBD1|TRBV4-3|TRBJ2-7|-
TGCGCCAGCAGCCGAGGCGGACAGGGTGGGGTCTACGAGCAGTACTTC
CASSRGGQGGVYEQYF
>-|TRBV19|TRBJ1-3|once
TGTGCCAGTAGTATCGGGCAGGGGCATTCTGGAAACACCATATATTTT
CASSIGQGHSGNTIYF
>TRBD1|TRBV7-9|TRBJ2-4|-
TGTGCCAGCAGCCCAGGGACAGGGGGACCCAAAAACATTCAGTACTTC
CASSPGTGGPKNIQYF
>-|TRBV14|TRBJ2-2|-
TGTGCCAGCAGCCAAGAACAGGGTGGTTACACCGGGGAGCTGTTTTTT
CASSQEQGGYTGELFF
>TRBD1|TRBV14|TRBJ1-2|-
TGTGCCAGCAGCCCGACAGGGTCCTATGGCTACACCTTC
CASSPTGSYGYTF
>TRBD1|TRBV7-2|TRBJ2-3|-
TGTGCCAGCAGCTTCGCAGGGGGCGCCGGCACAGATACGCAGTATTTT
CASSFAGGAGTDTQYF
>-|TRBV18|TRBJ2-4|-
TGTGCCAGCTCCGAGGCAGGGGTGAGGAACATTCAGTACTTC
CASSEAGVRNIQYF
>TRBD1|TRBV30|TRBJ2-7|-
TGTGCCTGGAGTCCCCTTATTGGGACAGGGGCGGGCGAGCAGTACTTC
CAWSPLIGTGAGEQYF
>TRBD1|TRBV7-2|TRBJ2-7|-
TGTGCCAGCAGCGCGCCGGGACAGCATTCCTACGAGCAGTACTTC
CASSAPGQHSYEQYF
>TRBD1|TRBV27|TRBJ1-2|-
TGTGCCAGCAGTCCCACGTCCAGGGGGGCAGCCTATGGCTACACCTTC
CASSPTSRGAAYGYTF
>TRBD2|TRBV7-2|TRBJ2-5|-
TGTGCCAGCAGCTTAGGGGGAGGGCAAGAGACCCAGTACTTC
CASSLGGGQETQYF
>-|TRBV18|TRBJ1-4|-
TGTGCCAGCTCACCAGGGAGGAATGAAAAACTGTTTTTT
CASSPGRNEKLFF
>-|TRBV4-2|TRBJ1-4|-
TGTGCCAGCAGCCAAGATCCGGGGAAAAAGGAAAAACTGTTTTTT
CASSQDPGKKEKLFF
>-|TRBV27|TRBJ1-6|-
TGTGCCAGCAGTTTAGAGAGCTCCTATAATTCACCCCTCCACTTT
CASSLESSYNSPLHF
>-|TRBV27|TRBJ2-2|few
TGTGCCAGCAGTTTATTCCTAGCGCGGACCGGGGAGCTGTTTTTT
CASSLFLARTGELFF
>-|TRBV15|TRBJ2-5|-
TGTGCCACCAGCAGAGATCTTGGGGCCTCGGAGACCCAGTACTTC
CATSRDLGASETQYF
>TRBD1|TRBV5-6|TRBJ1-2|few
TGTGCCAGCAGCTTGGTGGGTGACAGGGAATATCGGGACTATGGCTACACCTTC
CASSLVGDREYRDYGYTF
>-|TRBV28|TRBJ1-2|few
TGTGCCAGCATGCGCGGGGGCGAATATGGCTACACCTTC
CASMRGGEYGYTF
>TRBD1|TRBV7-9|TRBJ1-5|-
TGTGCCAGCAGCCGAGGACAGGGAGGAAATCAGCCCCAGCATTTT
CASSRGQGGNQPQHF
>TRBD2|TRBV29-1|TRBJ2-5|-
TGCAGCGTAGGCGGGAGACAAGAGACCCAGTACTTC
CSVGGRQETQYF
>-|TRBV7-7|TRBJ2-3|few
TGTGCTAGCAGCGACCTAGGGGCGACGCAGTATTTT
CASSDLGATQYF
>-|TRBV7-2|TRBJ2-2|-
TGTGCCAGCAGCCGGGTGGCCGGCGGCACCGGGGAGCTGTTTTTT
CASSRVAGGTGELFF
>TRBD1|TRBV4-3|TRBJ1-5|few
TGCGCCAGCAGCCCGTCGGACAGGGGGCATCAGCCCCAGCATTTT
CASSPSDRGHQPQHF
>-|TRBV29-1|TRBJ1-1|once
TGCAGTCGAGGCCCCTCTGCGAAGACTGAAGCTTTCTTT
CSRGPSAKTEAFF
>TRBD2|TRBV19|TRBJ2-7|-
TGTGCCAGTAGTATAGGACTTCGCGGGGGGGCCAATCGCAACGAGCAGTACTTC
CASSIGLRGGANRNEQYF
>TRBD2|TRBV7-2|TRBJ2-3|-
TGTGCCAGCAGCTTGCGGGGGGGCGTGTGGAGCACAGATACGCAGTATTTT
CASSLRGGVWSTDTQYF
>-|TRBV21-1|TRBJ2-7|-
TGTGCCAGCAGCACCTACGACAGGGGGCCGGTGTACGAGCAGTACTTC
CASSTYDRGPVYEQYF
>TRBD1|TRBV28|TRBJ1-6|-
TGTGCCAGCAGTCTGACAGGGTCAAATTCACCCCTCCACTTT
CASSLTGSNSPLHF
>TRBD2|TRBV6-1|TRBJ2-2|-
TGTGCCAGCAGACCTAGCGGCTCCGGGGAGCTGTTTTTT
CASRPSGSGELFF
>TRBD2|TRBV6-4|TRBJ2-1|-
TGTGCCAGCAGTTTAGCGGGGGGGGCTGGAAATGAGCAGTTCTTC
CASSLAGGAGNEQFF
>-|TRBV5-6|TRBJ2-7|once
TGTGCCAGCAGCTTGACACGCGAGCAGTACTTC
CASSLTREQYF
>TRBD2|TRBV9|TRBJ2-1|-
TGTGCCAGCAGCGTCAGGTCGGGGGGTATAGATGAGCAGTTCTTC
CASSVRSGGIDEQFF
>-|TRBV7-2|TRBJ2-6|-
TGTGCCAGCAGCACATCTACAGGCCACTCTGGGGCCAACGTCCTGACTTTC
CASSTSTGHSGANVLTF
>-|TRBV2|TRBJ1-4|few
TGTGCCAGCAGTGGGGCCTTAAAAGGTGAAAAACTGTTTTTT
CASSGALKGEKLFF
>TRBD2|TRBV30|TRBJ2-7|-
TGTGCCTGGAGGGCCTATTGGGCTAGCGGGGGAGCTGTCGAGCAGTACTTC
CAWRAYWASGGAVEQYF
>-|TRBV5-1|TRBJ2-7|once
TGCGCCAGCAGCTTGATACGGGAGCAGTACTTC
CASSLIREQYF